The T cell receptor (beta chain) under discussion was sequenced for a study of blood T cell repertoires in COVID-19. This clone was counted a few times. The junction had 3 bases not matched to a gene; V was cut back by 6 bases and J by 6 bases. The CDR3 spans 13 residues. Sequencing used immunoSEQ multiplex PCR; TCRdb keeps in-frame clones, though not all of them. The sample shows some 190,000 clones, 85% to 90% of them seen only once. The V and J genes are TRBV12-3 or TRBV12-4 and TRBJ2-1; 9 positions match TRBD1. This clonotype originated in a young man with active or convalescent COVID-19. Sequencing was performed on peripheral blood. In DNA form, the CDR3 reads TGTGCCAGCAGCCTGGACAGGGGCAATGAGCAGTTCTTC. Protein product: CASSLDRGNEQFF.